The 3 T cell receptor beta chains listed next were all sequenced from one sample in a study of CD8+ T cells in alopecia areata. RNA was isolated and reverse transcribed to cDNA, the sequencing template. Clones were read by immunoSEQ multiplex PCR, and TCRdb kept only the in-frame ones, dropping some. Of about 200,000 clones in the sample, 45% to 70% were seen once. The sequencing input was CD8+ T cells sorted from blood. The source is a human donor in good health.

The chain joins TRBV29-1 to TRBJ2-5; 13 bases map to TRBD2. V shed 6 bases and J 4 bases; nucleotides not matched to a gene: 11. There are 16 residues in the CDR3. Looked up from germline, CDR1 is SQVTM and CDR2 is ANQGSEA. The CDR3 here is CSVLLAGGPPPETQYF. The CDR3, as DNA: TGCAGCGTCCTACTAGCGGGGGGGCCCCCACCAGAGACCCAGTACTTC.

The V call is TRBV5-1, the J call TRBJ2-7, with D uncertain. This CDR3 contains 12 residues. Trimming took off 3 bases at V and 6 bases at J, with 10 bases between the two ends. Germline values: CDR1 SGHRS, CDR2 YFSETQ. Here the CDR3 DNA reads TGCGCCAGCAGCTCAGATCCCGGCGAGCAGTACTTC. Encoded protein: CASSSDPGEQYF. Looking up the rest from reference TRBV5-1 and TRBJ2-7 gives the full variable domain: KAGVTQTPRYLIKTRGQQVTLSCSPISGHRSVSWYQQTPGQGLQFLFEYFSETQRNKGNFPGRFSGRQFSNSRSEMNVSTLELGDSALYLCASSSDPGEQYFGPGTRLTVT.

This sequence joins TRBV9 and TRBJ2-3, with D perhaps matching TRBD1 or TRBD2 (5 bases each). CDR3 length: 16 residues. V was clipped by 2 bases and J by 4 bases, with 17 bases between them. Germline assignment: CDR1 SGDLS and CDR2 YYNGEE. The CDR3 nucleotides are TGTGCCAGCAGCGTCCAGGGCCAGAGGGTCGCAGATACGCAGTATTTT. Its translation: CASSVQGQRVADTQYF. Full variable domain (rest looked up from reference TRBV9 and TRBJ2-3): DSGVTQTPKHLITATGQRVTLRCSPRSGDLSVYWYQQSLDQGLQFLIQYYNGEERAKGNILERFSAQQFPDLHSELNLSSLELGDSALYFCASSVQGQRVADTQYFGPGTRLTVL.